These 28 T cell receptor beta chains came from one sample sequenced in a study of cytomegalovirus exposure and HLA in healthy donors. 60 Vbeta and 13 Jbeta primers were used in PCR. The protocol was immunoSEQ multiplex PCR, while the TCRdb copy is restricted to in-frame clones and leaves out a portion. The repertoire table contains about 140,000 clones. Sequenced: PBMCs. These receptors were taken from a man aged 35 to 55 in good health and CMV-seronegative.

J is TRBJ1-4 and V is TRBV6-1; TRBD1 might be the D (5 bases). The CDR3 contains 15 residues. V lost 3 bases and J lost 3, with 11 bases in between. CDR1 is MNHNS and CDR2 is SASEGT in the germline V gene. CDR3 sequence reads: CASSETSGPNEKLFF. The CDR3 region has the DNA TGTGCCAGCAGTGAGACGTCAGGGCCTAATGAAAAACTGTTTTTT.

CDR3 nucleotides: TGTGCCAGCAGCCTCGGGACAGATGGGACCCAGTACTTC. Its protein is CASSLGTDGTQYF. The chain has TRBV7-9 and TRBJ2-5, with TRBD1 identical over 7 bases. The germline V gene has CDR1 SEHNR and CDR2 FQNEAQ (reference sequence). This CDR3 is 13 amino acids long. The trim removed 5 bases at V and 7 bases at J, leaving 7 bases unmatched.

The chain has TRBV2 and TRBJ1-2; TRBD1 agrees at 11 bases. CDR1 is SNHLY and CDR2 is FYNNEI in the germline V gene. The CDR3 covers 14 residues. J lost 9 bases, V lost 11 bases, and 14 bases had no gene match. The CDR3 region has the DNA TGTGCCCGCAAAGCGCCGGGACAGGGGGATAGCTACACCTTC. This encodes CARKAPGQGDSYTF.

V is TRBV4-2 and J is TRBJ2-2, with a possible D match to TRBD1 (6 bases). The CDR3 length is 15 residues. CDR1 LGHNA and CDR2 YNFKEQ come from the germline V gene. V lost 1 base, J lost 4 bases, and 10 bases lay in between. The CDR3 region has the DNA TGTGCCAGCAGCCAAGGGATGGGGGCCACCGGGGAGCTGTTTTTT. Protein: CASSQGMGATGELFF.

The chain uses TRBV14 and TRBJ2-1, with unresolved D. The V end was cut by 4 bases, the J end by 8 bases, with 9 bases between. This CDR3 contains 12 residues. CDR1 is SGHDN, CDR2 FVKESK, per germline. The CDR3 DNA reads TGTGCCAGCAGCCGAACTAAGGATGAGCAGTTCTTC. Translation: CASSRTKDEQFF.

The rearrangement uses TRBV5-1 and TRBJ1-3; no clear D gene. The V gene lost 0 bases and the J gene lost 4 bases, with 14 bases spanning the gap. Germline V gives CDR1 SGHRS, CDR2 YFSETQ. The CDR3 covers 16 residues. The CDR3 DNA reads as TGCGCCAGCAGCTTGGAAAGTCAGGATATGGGAAACACCATATATTTT. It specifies CASSLESQDMGNTIYF.

The CDR3 sequence is CASSIGDRGIQPQHF. The CDR3 DNA sequence: TGTGCCAGTAGTATAGGGGACAGGGGAATTCAGCCCCAGCATTTT. V and J are TRBV19 and TRBJ1-5; 10 nucleotides align to TRBD1. The CDR3 sequence is 15 residues long. In germline, CDR1 is LNHDA, CDR2 SQIVND (reference sequence). The V gene end was trimmed by 1 base and the J gene end by 6 bases; junction bases not matched to a gene: 3.

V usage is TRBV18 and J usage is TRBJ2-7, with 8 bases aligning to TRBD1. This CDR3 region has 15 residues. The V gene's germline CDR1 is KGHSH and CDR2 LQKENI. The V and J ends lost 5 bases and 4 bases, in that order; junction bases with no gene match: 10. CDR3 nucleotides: TGTGCCAGCTCAGCAGCAGGGGGCATGGGGTACGAGCAGTACTTC. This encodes CASSAAGGMGYEQYF.

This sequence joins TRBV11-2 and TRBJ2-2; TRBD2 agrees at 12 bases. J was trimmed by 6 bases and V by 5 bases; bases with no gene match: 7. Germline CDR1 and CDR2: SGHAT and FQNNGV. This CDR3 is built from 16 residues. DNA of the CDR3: TGTGCCAGCAGCCCCACTAGCGGGGGGAGGGCCGGGGAGCTGTTTTTT. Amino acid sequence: CASSPTSGGRAGELFF.

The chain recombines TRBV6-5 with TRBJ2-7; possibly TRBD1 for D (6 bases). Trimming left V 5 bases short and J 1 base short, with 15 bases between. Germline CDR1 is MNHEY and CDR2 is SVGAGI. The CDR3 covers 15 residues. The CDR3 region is CASSRSGHRSYEQYF. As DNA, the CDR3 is TGTGCCAGCAGTCGCTCGGGACACCGGTCCTACGAGCAGTACTTC.

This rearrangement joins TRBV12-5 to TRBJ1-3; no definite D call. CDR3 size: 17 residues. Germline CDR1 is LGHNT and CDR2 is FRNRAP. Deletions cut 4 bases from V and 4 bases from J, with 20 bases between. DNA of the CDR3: TGTGCTAGTGGTTCTTTCCAAACTCCGCTGAGGGGAAACACCATATATTTT. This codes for CASGSFQTPLRGNTIYF.

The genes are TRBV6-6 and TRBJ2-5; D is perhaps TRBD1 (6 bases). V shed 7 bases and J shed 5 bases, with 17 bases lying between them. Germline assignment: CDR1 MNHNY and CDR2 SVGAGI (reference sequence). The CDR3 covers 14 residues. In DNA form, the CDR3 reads TGTGCCAGCACCCTGTCAGGGGTCATCGAGACCCAGTACTTC. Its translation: CASTLSGVIETQYF.

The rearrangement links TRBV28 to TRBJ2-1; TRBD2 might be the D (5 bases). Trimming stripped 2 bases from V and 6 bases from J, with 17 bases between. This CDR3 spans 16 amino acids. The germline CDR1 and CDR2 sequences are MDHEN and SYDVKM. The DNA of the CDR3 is TGTGCCAGCAGTTTAGGAGGTAGCCCAGTGGGCAATGAGCAGTTCTTC. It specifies CASSLGGSPVGNEQFF.

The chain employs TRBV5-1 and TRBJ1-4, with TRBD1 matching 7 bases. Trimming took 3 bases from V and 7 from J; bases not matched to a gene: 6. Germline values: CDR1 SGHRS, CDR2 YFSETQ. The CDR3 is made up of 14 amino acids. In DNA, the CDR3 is TGCGCCAGCAGCTGGACAGGTGCGTCTGAAAAACTGTTTTTT. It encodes CASSWTGASEKLFF. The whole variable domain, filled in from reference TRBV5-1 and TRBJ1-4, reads KAGVTQTPRYLIKTRGQQVTLSCSPISGHRSVSWYQQTPGQGLQFLFEYFSETQRNKGNFPGRFSGRQFSNSRSEMNVSTLELGDSALYLCASSWTGASEKLFFGSGTQLSVL.

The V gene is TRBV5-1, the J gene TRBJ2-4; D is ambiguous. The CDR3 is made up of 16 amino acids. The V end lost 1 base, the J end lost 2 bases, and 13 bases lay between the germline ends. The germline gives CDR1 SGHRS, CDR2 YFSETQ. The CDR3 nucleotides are TGCGCCAGCAGCTTGTCCCTCGGTTATTCCAAAAACATTCAGTACTTC. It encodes CASSLSLGYSKNIQYF.

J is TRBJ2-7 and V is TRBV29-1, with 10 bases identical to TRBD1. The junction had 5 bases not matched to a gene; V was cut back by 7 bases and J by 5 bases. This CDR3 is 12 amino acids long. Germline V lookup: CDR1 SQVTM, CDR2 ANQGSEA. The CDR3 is CSAETGGNEQYF. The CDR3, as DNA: TGCAGCGCCGAGACAGGGGGCAACGAGCAGTACTTC.

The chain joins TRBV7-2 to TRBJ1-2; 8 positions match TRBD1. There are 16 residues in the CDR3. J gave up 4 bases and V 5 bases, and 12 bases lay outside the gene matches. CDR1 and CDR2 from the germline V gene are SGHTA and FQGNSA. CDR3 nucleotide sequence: TGTGCCAGCAGCCTTTACAGGGGGAAGTTTCGCTATGGCTACACCTTC. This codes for CASSLYRGKFRYGYTF.

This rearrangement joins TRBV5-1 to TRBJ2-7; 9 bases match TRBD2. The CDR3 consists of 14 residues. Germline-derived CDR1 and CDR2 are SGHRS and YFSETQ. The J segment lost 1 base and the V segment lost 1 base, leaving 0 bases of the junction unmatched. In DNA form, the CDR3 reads TGCGCCAGCAGCTTGACTAGCGGGTCCTACGAGCAGTACTTC. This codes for CASSLTSGSYEQYF.

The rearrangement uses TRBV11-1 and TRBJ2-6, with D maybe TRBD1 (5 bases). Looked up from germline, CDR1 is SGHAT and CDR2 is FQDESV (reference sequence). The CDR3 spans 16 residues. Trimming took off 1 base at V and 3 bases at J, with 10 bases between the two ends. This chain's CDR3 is CASSLVGRGGANVLTF. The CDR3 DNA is TGTGCCAGCAGCTTAGTAGGAAGGGGTGGGGCCAACGTCCTGACTTTC.

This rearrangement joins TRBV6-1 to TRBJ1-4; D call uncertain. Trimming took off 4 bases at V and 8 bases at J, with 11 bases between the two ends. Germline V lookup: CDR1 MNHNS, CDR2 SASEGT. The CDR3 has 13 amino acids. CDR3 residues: CASSAWPGEKLFF. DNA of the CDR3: TGTGCCAGCAGTGCCTGGCCGGGGGAAAAACTGTTTTTT.

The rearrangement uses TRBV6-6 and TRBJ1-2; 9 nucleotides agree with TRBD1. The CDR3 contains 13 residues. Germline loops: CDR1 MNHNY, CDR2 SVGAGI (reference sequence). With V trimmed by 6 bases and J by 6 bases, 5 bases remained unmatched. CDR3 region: CASSQGTGNGYTF. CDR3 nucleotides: TGTGCCAGCAGCCAAGGGACAGGGAATGGCTACACCTTC.

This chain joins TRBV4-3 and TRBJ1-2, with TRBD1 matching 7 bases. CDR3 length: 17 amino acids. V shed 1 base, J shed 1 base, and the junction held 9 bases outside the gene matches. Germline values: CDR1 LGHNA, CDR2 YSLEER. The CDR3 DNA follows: TGCGCCAGCAGCCAAGCGACAGGGATCGGGCTTAACTATGGCTACACCTTC. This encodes CASSQATGIGLNYGYTF.

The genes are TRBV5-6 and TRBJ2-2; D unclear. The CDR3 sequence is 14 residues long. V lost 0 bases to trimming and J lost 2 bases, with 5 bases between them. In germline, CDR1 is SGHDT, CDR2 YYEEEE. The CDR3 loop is CASSLAVNTGELFF. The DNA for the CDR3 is TGTGCCAGCAGCTTGGCCGTAAACACCGGGGAGCTGTTTTTT.

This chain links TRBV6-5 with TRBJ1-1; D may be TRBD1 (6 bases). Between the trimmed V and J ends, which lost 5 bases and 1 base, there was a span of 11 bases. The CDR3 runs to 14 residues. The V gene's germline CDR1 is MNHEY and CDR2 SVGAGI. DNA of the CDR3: TGTGCCAGCAGTCGACAGGACCCGAACACTGAAGCTTTCTTT. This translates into CASSRQDPNTEAFF.

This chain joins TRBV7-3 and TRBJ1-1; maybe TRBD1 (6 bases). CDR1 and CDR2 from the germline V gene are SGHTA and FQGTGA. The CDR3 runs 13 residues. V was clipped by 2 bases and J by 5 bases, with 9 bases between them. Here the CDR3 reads CASSLLQGTEAFF. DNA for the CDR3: TGTGCCAGCAGCTTATTACAGGGAACTGAAGCTTTCTTT. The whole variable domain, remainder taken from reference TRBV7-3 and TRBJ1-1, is GAGVSQTPSNKVTEKGKYVELRCDPISGHTALYWYRQSLGQGPEFLIYFQGTGAADDSGLPNDRFFAVRPEGSVSTLKIQRTERGDSAVYLCASSLLQGTEAFFGQGTRLTVV.

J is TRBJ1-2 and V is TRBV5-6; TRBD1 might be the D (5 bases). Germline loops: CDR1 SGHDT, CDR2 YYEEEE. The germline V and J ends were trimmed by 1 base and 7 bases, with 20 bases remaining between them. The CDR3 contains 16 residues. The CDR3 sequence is CASSLRQSHRQGGYTF. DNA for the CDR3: TGTGCCAGCAGCTTGAGGCAGAGTCACAGGCAGGGTGGCTACACCTTC.

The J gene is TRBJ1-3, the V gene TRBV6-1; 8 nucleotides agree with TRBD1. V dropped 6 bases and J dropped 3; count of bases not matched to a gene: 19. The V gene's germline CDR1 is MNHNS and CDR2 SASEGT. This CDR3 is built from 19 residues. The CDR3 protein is CASREQGDRLFLSGNTIYF. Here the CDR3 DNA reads TGTGCCAGCAGAGAACAAGGGGACAGGTTATTTCTGAGTGGAAACACCATATATTTT.

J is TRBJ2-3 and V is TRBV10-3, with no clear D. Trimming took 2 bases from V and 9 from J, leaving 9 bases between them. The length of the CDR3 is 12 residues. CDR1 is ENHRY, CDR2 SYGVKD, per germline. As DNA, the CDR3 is TGTGCCATCAGTGAGGAGGTAGAGACGCAGTATTTT. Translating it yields CAISEEVETQYF.